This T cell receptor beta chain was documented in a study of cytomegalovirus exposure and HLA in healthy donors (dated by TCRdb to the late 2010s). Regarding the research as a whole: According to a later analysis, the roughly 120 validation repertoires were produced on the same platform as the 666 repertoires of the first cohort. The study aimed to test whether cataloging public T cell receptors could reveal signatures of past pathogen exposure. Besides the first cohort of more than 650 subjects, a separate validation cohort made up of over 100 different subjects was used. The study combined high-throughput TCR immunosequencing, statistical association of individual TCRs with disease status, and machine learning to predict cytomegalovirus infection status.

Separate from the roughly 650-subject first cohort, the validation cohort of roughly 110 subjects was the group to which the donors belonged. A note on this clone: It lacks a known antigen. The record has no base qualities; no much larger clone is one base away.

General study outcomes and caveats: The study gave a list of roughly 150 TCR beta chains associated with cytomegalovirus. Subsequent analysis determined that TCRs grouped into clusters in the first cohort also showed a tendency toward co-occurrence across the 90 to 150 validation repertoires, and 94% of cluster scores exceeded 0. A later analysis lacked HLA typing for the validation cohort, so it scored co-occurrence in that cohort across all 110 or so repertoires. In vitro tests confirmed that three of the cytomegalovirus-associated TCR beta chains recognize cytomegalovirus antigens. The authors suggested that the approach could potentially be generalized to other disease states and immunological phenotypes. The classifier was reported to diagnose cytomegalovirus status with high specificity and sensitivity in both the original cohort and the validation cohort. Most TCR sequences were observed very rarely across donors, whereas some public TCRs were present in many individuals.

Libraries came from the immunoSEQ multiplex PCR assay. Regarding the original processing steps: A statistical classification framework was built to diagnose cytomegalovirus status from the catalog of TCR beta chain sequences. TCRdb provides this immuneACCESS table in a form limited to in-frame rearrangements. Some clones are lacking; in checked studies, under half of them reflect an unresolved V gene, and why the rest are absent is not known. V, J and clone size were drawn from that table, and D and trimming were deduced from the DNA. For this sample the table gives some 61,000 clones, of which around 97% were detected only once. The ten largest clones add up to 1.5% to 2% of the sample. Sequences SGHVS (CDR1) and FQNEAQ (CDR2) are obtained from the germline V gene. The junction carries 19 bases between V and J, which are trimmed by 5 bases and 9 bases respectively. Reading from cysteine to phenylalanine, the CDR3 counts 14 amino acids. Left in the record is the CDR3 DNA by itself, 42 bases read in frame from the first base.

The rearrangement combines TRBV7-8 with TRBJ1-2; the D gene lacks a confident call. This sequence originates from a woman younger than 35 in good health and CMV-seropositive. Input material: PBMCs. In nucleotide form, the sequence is TGTGCCAGCAGCACCCGGGCGGGTGACACGAGCTACACCTTC. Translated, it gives CASSTRAGDTSYTF.